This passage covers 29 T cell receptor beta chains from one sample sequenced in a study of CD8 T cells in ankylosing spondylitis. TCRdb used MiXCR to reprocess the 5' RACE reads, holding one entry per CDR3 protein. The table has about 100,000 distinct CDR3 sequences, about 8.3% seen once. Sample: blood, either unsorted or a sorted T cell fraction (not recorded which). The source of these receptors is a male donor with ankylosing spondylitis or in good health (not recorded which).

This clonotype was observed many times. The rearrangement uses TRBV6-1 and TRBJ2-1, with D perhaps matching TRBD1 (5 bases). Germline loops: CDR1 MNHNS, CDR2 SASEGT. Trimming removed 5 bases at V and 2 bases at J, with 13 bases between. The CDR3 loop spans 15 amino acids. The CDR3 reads CASSPGLRPYNEQFF. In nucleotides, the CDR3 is TGTGCCAGCAGTCCAGGGTTGAGGCCCTACAATGAGCAGTTCTTC.

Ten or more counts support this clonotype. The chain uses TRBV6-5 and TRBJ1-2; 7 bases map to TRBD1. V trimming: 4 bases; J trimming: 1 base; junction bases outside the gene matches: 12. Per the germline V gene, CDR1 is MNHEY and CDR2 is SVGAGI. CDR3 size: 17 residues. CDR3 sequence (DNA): TGTGCCAGCAGTTCCGTCTCTGACAGGGCGTATAACTATGGCTACACCTTC. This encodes CASSSVSDRAYNYGYTF.

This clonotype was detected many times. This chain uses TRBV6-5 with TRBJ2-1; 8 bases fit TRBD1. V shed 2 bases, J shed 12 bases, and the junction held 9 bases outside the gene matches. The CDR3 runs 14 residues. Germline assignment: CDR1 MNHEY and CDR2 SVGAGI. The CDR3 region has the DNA TGTGCCAGCAGTTACCGGGACAGGCCCAATTGGCAGTTCTTC. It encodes CASSYRDRPNWQFF.

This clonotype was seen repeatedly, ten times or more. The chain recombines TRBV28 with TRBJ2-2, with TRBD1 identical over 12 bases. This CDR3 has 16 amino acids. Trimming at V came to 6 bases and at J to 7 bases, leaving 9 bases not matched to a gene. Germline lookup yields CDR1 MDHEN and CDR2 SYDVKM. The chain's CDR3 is CASSSPGQGAFGELFF. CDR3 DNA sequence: TGTGCCAGCAGCTCACCGGGACAGGGGGCCTTCGGGGAGCTGTTTTTT. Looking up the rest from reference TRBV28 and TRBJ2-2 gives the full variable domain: DVKVTQSSRYLVKRTGEKVFLECVQDMDHENMFWYRQDPGLGLRLIYFSYDVKMKEKGDIPEGYSVSREKKERFSLILESASTNQTSMYLCASSSPGQGAFGELFFGEGSRLTVL.

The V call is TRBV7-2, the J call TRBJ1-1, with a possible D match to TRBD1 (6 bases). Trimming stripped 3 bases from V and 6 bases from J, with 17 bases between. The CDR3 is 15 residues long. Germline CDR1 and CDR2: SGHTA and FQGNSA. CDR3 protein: CASSLNSGTLSEAFF. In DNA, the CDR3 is TGTGCCAGCAGCTTGAACTCCGGGACACTGTCTGAAGCTTTCTTT. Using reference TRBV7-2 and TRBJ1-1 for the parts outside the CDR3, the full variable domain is GAGVSQSPSNKVTEKGKDVELRCDPISGHTALYWYRQSLGQGLEFLIYFQGNSAPDKSGLPSDRFSAERTGGSVSTLTIQRTQQEDSAVYLCASSLNSGTLSEAFFGQGTRLTVV.

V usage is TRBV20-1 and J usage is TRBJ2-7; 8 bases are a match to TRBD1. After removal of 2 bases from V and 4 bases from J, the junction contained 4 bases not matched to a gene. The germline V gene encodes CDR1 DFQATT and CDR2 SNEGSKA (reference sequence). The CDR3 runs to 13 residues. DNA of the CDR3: TGCAGTGCTAGACCAGGGGGCAAATACGAGCAGTACTTC. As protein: CSARPGGKYEQYF.

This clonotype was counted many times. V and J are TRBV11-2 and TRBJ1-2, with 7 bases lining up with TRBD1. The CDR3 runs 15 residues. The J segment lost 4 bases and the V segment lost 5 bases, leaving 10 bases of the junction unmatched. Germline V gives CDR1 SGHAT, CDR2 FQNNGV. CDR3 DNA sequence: TGTGCCAGCAGCCACGGGACAGATCCCATCTATGGCTACACCTTC. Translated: CASSHGTDPIYGYTF.

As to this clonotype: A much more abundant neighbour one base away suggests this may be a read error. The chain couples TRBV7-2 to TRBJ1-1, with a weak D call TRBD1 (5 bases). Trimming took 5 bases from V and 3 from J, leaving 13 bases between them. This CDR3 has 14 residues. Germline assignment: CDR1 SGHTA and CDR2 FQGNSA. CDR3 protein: CASSPPGTHTEAFF. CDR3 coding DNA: TGTGCCAGCAGCCCCCCCGGGACCCACACTGAAGCTTTCTTT.

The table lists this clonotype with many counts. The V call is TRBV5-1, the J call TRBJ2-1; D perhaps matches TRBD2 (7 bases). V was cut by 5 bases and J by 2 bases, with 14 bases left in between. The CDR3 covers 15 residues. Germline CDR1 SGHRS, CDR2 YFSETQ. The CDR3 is CASRGGDKPYNEQFF. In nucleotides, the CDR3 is TGCGCCAGCAGGGGAGGGGACAAACCCTACAATGAGCAGTTCTTC.

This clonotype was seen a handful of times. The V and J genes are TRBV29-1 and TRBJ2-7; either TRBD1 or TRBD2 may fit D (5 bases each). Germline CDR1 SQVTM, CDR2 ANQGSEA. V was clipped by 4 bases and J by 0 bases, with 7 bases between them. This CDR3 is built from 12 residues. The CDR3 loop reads CSVVRGSYEQYF. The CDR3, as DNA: TGCAGCGTTGTGAGGGGCTCCTACGAGCAGTACTTC.

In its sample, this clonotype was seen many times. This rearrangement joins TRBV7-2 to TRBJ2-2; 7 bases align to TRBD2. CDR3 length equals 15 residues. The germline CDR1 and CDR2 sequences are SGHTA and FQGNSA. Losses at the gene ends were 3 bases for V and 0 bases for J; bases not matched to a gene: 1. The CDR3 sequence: CASSFLAANTGELFF. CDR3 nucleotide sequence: TGTGCCAGCAGCTTTCTAGCGGCGAACACCGGGGAGCTGTTTTTT.

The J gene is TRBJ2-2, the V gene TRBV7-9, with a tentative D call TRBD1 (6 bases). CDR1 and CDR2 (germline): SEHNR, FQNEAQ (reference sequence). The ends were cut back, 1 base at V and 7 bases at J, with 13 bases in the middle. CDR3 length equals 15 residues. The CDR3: CASSLGVQGVGELFF. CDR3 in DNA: TGTGCCAGCAGCTTAGGGGTACAGGGCGTCGGGGAGCTGTTTTTT.

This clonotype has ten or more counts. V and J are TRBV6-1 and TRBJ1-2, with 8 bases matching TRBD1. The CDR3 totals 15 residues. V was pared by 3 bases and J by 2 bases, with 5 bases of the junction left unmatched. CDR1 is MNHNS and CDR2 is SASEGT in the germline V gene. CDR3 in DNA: TGTGCCAGCAGTGATCGGCGGACAGGGAACTATGGCTACACCTTC. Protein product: CASSDRRTGNYGYTF.

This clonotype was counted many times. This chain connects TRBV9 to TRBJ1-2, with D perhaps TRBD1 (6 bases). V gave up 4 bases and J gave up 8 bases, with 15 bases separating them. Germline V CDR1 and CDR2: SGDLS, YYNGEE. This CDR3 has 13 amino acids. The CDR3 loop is CASSQTGVGGYTF. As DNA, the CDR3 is TGTGCCAGCAGCCAGACAGGTGTCGGAGGCTACACCTTC.

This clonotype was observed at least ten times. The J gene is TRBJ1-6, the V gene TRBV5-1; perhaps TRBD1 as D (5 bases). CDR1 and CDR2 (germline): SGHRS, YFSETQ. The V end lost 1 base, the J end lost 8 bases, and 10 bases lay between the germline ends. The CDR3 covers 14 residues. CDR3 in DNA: TGCGCCAGCAGCTTGCGGACAAGGCATTCACCCCTCCACTTT. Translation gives CASSLRTRHSPLHF.

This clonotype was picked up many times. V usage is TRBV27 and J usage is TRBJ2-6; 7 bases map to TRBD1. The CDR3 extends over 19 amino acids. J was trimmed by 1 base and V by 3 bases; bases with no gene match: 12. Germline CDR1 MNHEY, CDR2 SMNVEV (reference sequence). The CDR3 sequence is CASSFRGIMVLSGANVLTF. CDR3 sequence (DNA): TGTGCCAGCAGTTTCAGGGGGATTATGGTGTTATCTGGGGCCAACGTCCTGACTTTC. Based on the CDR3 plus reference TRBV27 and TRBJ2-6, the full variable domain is EAQVTQNPRYLITVTGKKLTVTCSQNMNHEYMSWYRQDPGLGLRQIYYSMNVEVTDKGDVPEGYKVSRKEKRNFPLILESPSPNQTSLYFCASSFRGIMVLSGANVLTFGAGSRLTVL.

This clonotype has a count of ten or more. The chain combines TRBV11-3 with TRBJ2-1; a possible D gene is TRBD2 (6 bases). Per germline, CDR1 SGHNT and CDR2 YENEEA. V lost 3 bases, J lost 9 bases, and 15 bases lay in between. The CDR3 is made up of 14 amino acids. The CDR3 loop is CASSLGLARPEQFF. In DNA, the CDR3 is TGTGCCAGCAGCTTGGGTCTAGCGCGGCCTGAGCAGTTCTTC.

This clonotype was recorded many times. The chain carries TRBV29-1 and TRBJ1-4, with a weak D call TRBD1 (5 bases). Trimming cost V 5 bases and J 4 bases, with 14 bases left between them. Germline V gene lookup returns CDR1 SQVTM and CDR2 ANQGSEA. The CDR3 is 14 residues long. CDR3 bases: TGCAGCGTTAAAGGGGCAGCGGATAATGAAAAACTGTTTTTT. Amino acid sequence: CSVKGAADNEKLFF.

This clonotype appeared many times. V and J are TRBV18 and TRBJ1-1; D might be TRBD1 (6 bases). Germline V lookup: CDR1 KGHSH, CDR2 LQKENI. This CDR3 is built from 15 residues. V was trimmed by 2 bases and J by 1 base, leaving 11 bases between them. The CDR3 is CASSPMTGKNTEAFF. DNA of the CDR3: TGTGCCAGCTCACCAATGACAGGAAAGAACACTGAAGCTTTCTTT.

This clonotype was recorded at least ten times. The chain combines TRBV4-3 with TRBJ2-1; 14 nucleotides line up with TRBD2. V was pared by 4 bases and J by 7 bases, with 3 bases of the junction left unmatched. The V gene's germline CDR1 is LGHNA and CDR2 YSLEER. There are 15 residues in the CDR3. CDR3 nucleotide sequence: TGCGCCAGCAGCCCACGGACTAGCGGGAGGAATGAGCAGTTCTTC. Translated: CASSPRTSGRNEQFF.

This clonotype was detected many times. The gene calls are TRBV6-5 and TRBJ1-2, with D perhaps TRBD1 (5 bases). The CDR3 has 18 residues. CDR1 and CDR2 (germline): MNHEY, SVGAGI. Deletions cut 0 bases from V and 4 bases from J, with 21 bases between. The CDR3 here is CASSYSPRGQRQFYGYTF. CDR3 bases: TGTGCCAGCAGTTACTCCCCCCGTGGCCAGAGACAGTTCTATGGCTACACCTTC.

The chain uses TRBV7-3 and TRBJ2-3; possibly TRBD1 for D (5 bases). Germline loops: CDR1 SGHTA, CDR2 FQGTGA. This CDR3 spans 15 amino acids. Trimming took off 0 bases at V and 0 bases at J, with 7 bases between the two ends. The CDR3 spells CASSLTGQSTDTQYF. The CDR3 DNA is TGTGCCAGCAGCTTAACGGGGCAAAGCACAGATACGCAGTATTTT.

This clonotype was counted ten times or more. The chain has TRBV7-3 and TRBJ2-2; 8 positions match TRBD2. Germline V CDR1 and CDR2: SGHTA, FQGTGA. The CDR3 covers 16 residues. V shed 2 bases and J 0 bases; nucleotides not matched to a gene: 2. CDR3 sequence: CASSLAGGSNTGELFF. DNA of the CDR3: TGTGCCAGCAGCTTAGCGGGGGGCTCGAACACCGGGGAGCTGTTTTTT.

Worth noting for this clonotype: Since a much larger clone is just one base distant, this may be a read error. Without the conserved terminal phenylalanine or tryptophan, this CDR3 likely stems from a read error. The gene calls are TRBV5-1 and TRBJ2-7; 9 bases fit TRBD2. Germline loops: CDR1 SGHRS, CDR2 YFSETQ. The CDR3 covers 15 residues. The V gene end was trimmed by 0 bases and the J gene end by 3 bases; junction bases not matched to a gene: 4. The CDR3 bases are TGCGCCAGCAGCTTGGTGCTAGCGGGAAACTACGAGCAGTACCTC. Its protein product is CASSLVLAGNYEQYL.

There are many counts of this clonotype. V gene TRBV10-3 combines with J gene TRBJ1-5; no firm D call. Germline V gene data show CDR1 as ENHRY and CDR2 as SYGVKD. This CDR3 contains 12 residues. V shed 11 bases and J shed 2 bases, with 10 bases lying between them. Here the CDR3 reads CASGVRNQPQHF. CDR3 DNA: TGTGCCTCCGGAGTGCGCAATCAGCCCCAGCATTTT.

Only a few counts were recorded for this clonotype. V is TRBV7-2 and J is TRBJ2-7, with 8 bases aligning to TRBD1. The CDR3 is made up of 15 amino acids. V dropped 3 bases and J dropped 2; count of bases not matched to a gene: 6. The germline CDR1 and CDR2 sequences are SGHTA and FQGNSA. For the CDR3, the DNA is TGTGCCAGCAGCTTGACAGGGGTGGGGGCCTACGAGCAGTACTTC. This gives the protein CASSLTGVGAYEQYF.

Here the CDR3 DNA reads TGTGCCAGCAAAACTTCACAGGGGGCGGAGTACCACGAGCAGTACTTC. This encodes CASKTSQGAEYHEQYF. The chain couples TRBV6-1 to TRBJ2-7; TRBD1 agrees at 9 bases. The germline CDR1 and CDR2 sequences are MNHNS and SASEGT. The V gene end was trimmed by 7 bases and the J gene end by 5 bases; junction bases not matched to a gene: 15. The CDR3 runs 16 residues.

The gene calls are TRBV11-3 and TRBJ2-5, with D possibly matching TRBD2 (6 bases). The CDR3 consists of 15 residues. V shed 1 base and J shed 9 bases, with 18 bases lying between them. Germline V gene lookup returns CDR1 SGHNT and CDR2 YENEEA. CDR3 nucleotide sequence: TGTGCCAGCAGCTTAGGCCCTAGCGATCATGAGGCCCAGTACTTC. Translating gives CASSLGPSDHEAQYF.

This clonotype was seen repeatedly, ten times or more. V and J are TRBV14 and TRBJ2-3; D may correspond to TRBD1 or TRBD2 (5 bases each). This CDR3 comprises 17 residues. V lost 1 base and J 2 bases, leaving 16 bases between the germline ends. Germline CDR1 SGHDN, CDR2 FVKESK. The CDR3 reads CASSQAGWETYTDTQYF. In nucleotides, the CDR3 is TGTGCCAGCAGCCAAGCAGGGTGGGAGACCTACACAGATACGCAGTATTTT.